This is a list of T cell receptor beta chains from one sample in a study of blood T cell repertoires in COVID-19. Clones were sequenced by immunoSEQ multiplex PCR, and TCRdb holds only the in-frame ones, with some missing. The sample yields about 130,000 clones, about 84% seen once. Sequenced sample: peripheral blood. These receptors were obtained from a woman in her sixties or seventies with acute or convalescent COVID-19. Each CDR3 is given with its conserved first and last residue. The D gene is left open where the match is weak. Size is omitted from some rows. Given values are once, few, many or a class for expanded clones.

>TRBJ1-1|NA|TRBV7-9|TRBD1
CASRLQGAGTEAFF
TGTGCCAGCAGACTACAGGGGGCAGGTACTGAAGCTTTCTTT
>TRBJ1-2|few|TRBV12-5|TRBD1
CASGLVGTGSYGYTF
TGTGCTAGTGGTTTGGTCGGGACAGGGAGCTATGGCTACACCTTC
>TRBJ1-3|few|TRBV5-4|NA
CASEAAGGNTIYF
TGTGCCAGCGAGGCGGCCGGAGGAAACACCATATATTTT
>TRBJ2-3|NA|TRBV7-9|NA
CASSRDSPADTQYF
TGTGCCAGCAGCCGGGACTCTCCGGCTGATACGCAGTATTTT
>TRBJ1-6|NA|TRBV6-5|NA
CASSPTRDNSPLHF
TGTGCCAGCAGCCCGACACGAGATAATTCACCCCTCCACTTT
>TRBJ2-2|NA|TRBV5-8|TRBD1
CASSPPPRDRVTGELFF
TGTGCCAGCAGCCCTCCTCCCCGGGACAGGGTCACCGGGGAGCTGTTTTTT
>TRBJ2-7|NA|TRBV24-1|NA
CATSQGGHLEQYF
TGTGCCACCTCCCAGGGGGGACACCTCGAGCAGTACTTC
>TRBJ1-1|NA|TRBV28|TRBD1
CASSLQGMNTEAFF
TGTGCCAGCAGCTTACAGGGGATGAACACTGAAGCTTTCTTT
>TRBJ2-7|NA|TRBV4-1|NA
CASSQVRAGEQYF
TGCGCCAGCAGCCAAGTAAGGGCGGGAGAGCAGTACTTC
>TRBJ1-4|NA|TRBV7-8|TRBD1
CASSPPGQGRWTTNEKLFF
TGTGCCAGCAGCCCTCCGGGACAGGGTCGGTGGACAACTAATGAAAAACTGTTTTTT
>TRBJ1-4|NA|TRBV7-7|NA
CASSLNWTEGTNEKLFF
TGTGCCAGCAGCTTAAACTGGACAGAAGGAACTAATGAAAAACTGTTTTTT
>TRBJ2-1|NA|TRBV7-9|TRBD2
CASSRWTRQTEQFF
TGTGCCAGCAGCCGATGGACTAGGCAAACTGAGCAGTTCTTC
>TRBJ2-5|NA|TRBV5-4|TRBD2
CASSIGTSSETQYF
TGTGCCAGCAGCATCGGGACTAGCTCTGAGACCCAGTACTTC
>TRBJ1-3|NA|TRBV14|TRBD1
CASSQGWTGRRNTIYF
TGTGCCAGCAGCCAGGGTTGGACAGGGAGAAGAAACACCATATATTTT
>TRBJ1-4|NA|TRBV6-6|NA
CASSLRGGEKLFF
TGTGCCAGCAGTTTGCGGGGTGGCGAAAAACTGTTTTTT
>TRBJ1-3|NA|TRBV13|NA
CASKPMRGNTIYF
TGTGCCAGCAAGCCGATGAGGGGAAACACCATATATTTT
>TRBJ2-2|once|TRBV2|TRBD1
CASSLDRGGTGELFF
TGTGCCAGCAGTCTGGACAGGGGGGGGACCGGGGAGCTGTTTTTT
>TRBJ1-4|NA|TRBV7-3|NA
CASSLNPGDEKLFF
TGTGCCAGCAGCTTAAACCCAGGGGATGAAAAACTGTTTTTT
>TRBJ1-1|NA|TRBV19|TRBD1
CASIPGQGSGTEAFF
TGTGCCAGTATCCCGGGACAGGGGTCGGGCACTGAAGCTTTCTTT
>TRBJ2-2|NA|TRBV19|TRBD1
CASRRDRDTGELFF
TGTGCCAGCAGACGGGACAGAGACACCGGGGAGCTGTTTTTT
>TRBJ2-3|NA|TRBV19|TRBD2
CASSIVDGGEAQYF
TGTGCCAGTAGTATAGTAGACGGGGGGGAGGCGCAGTATTTT
>TRBJ1-5|few|TRBV19|NA
CASRGLAGSQPQHF
TGTGCCAGTAGGGGGCTGGCAGGGTCACAGCCCCAGCATTTT
>TRBJ2-5|once|TRBV5-1|TRBD1
CASSLGTGQEAQYF
TGCGCCAGCAGCCTGGGGACAGGACAAGAGGCCCAGTACTTC
>TRBJ1-6|once|TRBV5-5|TRBD1
CASSPLRDSRNSPLHF
TGTGCCAGCAGCCCTCTTCGGGACAGCCGAAATTCACCCCTCCACTTT
>TRBJ1-5|once|TRBV2|TRBD1
CASTPTRTGVSNQPQHF
TGTGCCAGCACCCCTACTCGAACAGGGGTTAGCAATCAGCCCCAGCATTTT
>TRBJ2-3|NA|TRBV7-8|TRBD2
CASSLALAGGLADTQYF
TGTGCCAGCAGCTTAGCCCTAGCGGGGGGGCTCGCAGATACGCAGTATTTT
>TRBJ2-5|NA|TRBV13|NA
CASSFPGGEETQYF
TGTGCCAGCAGCTTTCCGGGGGGCGAAGAGACCCAGTACTTC
>TRBJ1-2|once|TRBV30|TRBD1
CAWSVLTGVGYTF
TGTGCCTGGAGTGTCCTTACAGGGGTCGGCTACACCTTC
>TRBJ1-2|NA|TRBV24-1|NA
CATRPSQGNYGYTF
TGTGCCACCCGGCCGTCACAGGGTAACTATGGCTACACCTTC
>TRBJ1-6|NA|TRBV7-9|TRBD1
CASSGQGLNSPLHF
TGTGCCAGCAGCGGACAGGGTTTGAATTCACCCCTCCACTTT
>TRBJ2-2|NA|TRBV6-6|NA
CASSDAGVRTGELFF
TGTGCCAGCTCCGATGCGGGCGTACGCACCGGGGAGCTGTTTTTT